This paragraph covers one T cell receptor beta chain sequence. This receptor's antigen is unknown. Base qualities are not at hand, and no much larger clone is one base apart. This sample was taken from a study of T cells in pancreatic ductal adenocarcinoma (dated by TCRdb to 2016 to 2017). General notes on the study: Seeking insight into the adaptive T-cell response that arises naturally, the researchers examined how many CD8+ T cells infiltrated tumors of resected pancreatic ductal adenocarcinoma, where they sat, and what features they had, alongside the same properties of suppressive cells.

The immunoSEQ hsTCRB kit was used to amplify TCR beta CDR3 regions from genomic DNA. High-throughput TRB CDR3 sequencing was performed on an Illumina HiSeq system. In the paper's pipeline: The immunoSEQ software was used to analyze sequencing reads, and nonproductive sequences containing premature stops or frame-shifts were excluded. Clonality of the repertoire was calculated as one minus the Shannon entropy normalized by log2 of the number of unique productive sequences. TCRdb carries this immuneACCESS record with in-frame sequences only. Its versions omit some clonotypes, under half of them owing to an unresolved V gene in the studies checked, with the rest unexplained. V and J calls and clone size follow that table, whereas D and trimming were derived from the DNA. This sample has around 31,000 clones in its table, and roughly 92% of those were observed once. The biggest ten clones account for around 2.2% of the sample.

Reading the germline V gene gives CDR1 MGHDK and CDR2 SYGVNS. The trim is 1 base for V and 13 bases for J, with a gap of 13 bases between the germline ends. The CDR3 starts with the cysteine, ends with the phenylalanine, and has 12 residues. Only the CDR3 part of the read is kept: 36 bases, read in frame from the first base. What the study reported, not specific to this receptor: T-cell clonality did not differ significantly between tumor and blood, with mean clonality about 0.12 in tumors and around 0.069 in blood. Because inoperable disease is present at presentation in most pancreatic cancer patients, the resected cohort was biased toward the minority with early-stage disease. Blood samples had more total productive templates and 6 to 10-fold more unique clonotypes than tumor samples. Comparisons of clonality between tumor and blood may be biased toward lower diversity because tumors are enriched in CD45RO+ effector T cells rather than naive T cells.

The selected pancreatic ductal adenocarcinoma patients had received surgery without neoadjuvant therapy. Peripheral blood was collected in heparin tubes, and PBMCs were then isolated from the blood with a histopaque density gradient and cryopreserved in about 10% DMSO. Genomic DNA was extracted from six or seven PBMC and fewer than ten flash-frozen tumor specimens using the DNeasy Blood and Tissue Kit with Proteinase K and RNase treatment. This clonotype was sampled from a human donor with pancreatic ductal adenocarcinoma. The chain employs TRBV25-1 and TRBJ1-2; no D gene can be assigned with confidence. The sequencing input was PBMCs. The bases read TGTGCCAGCAGTGAATCGGGCAGGTCAAGCACCTTC. Its translation is CASSESGRSSTF.